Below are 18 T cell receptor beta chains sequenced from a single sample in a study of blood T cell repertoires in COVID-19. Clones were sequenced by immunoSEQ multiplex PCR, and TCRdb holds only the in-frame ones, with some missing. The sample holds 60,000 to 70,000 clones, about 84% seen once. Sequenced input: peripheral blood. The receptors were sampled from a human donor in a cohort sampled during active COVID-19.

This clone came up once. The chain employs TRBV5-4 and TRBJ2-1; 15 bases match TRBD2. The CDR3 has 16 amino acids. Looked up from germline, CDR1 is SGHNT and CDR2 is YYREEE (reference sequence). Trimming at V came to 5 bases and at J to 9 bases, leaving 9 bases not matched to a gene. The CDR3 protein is CASRSEGGLAGGEQFF. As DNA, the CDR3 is TGTGCCAGCAGATCCGAAGGGGGACTAGCGGGAGGTGAGCAGTTCTTC.

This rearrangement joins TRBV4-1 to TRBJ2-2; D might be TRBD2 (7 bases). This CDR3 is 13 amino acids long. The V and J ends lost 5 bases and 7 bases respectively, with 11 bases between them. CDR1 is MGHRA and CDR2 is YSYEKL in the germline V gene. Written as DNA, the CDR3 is TGCGCCAGCAGCTACAGGGAGGGCGGGGAGCTGTTTTTT. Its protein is CASSYREGGELFF.

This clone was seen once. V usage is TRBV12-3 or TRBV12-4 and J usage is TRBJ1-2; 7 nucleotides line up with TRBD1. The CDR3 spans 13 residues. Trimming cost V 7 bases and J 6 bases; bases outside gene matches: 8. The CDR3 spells CASIKGAGDGYTF. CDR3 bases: TGTGCCAGCATCAAGGGGGCAGGTGATGGCTACACCTTC.

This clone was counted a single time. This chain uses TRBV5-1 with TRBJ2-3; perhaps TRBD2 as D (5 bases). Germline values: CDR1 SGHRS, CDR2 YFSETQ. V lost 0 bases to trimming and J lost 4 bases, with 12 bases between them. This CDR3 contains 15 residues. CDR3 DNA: TGCGCCAGCAGCTTGGAGGACTTGAGACCAGATACGCAGTATTTT. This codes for CASSLEDLRPDTQYF.

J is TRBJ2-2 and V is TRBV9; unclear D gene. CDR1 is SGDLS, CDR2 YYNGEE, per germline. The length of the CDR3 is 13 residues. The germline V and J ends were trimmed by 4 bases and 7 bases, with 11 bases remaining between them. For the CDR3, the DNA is TGTGCCAGCAGCCCGCAGGTTGGCGGGGAGCTGTTTTTT. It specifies CASSPQVGGELFF.

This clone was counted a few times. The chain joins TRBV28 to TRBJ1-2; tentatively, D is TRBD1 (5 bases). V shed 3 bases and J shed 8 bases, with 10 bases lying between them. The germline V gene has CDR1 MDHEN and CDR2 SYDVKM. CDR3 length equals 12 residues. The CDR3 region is CASSFGGWGYTF. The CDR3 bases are TGTGCCAGCAGTTTCGGGGGATGGGGCTACACCTTC.

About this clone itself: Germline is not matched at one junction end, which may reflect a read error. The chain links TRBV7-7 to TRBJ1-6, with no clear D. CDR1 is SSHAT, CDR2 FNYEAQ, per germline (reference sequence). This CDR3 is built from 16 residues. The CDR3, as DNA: TGTGCTAGCAGCATTCGCGTTGGCTCCTATAATTCACCCCTCCACTTT. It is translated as CASSIRVGSYNSPLHF.

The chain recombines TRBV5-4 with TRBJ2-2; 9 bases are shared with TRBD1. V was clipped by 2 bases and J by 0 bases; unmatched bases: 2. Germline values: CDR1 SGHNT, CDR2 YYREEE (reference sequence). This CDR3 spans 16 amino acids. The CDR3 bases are TGTGCCAGCAGCTTTGGGACAGGGACGAACACCGGGGAGCTGTTTTTT. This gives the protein CASSFGTGTNTGELFF.

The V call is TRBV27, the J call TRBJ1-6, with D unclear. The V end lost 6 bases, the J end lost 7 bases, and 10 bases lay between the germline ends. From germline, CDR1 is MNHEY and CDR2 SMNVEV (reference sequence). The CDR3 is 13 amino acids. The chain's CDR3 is CASSGSRNSPLHF. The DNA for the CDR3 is TGTGCCAGCAGCGGATCGAGGAATTCACCCCTCCACTTT.

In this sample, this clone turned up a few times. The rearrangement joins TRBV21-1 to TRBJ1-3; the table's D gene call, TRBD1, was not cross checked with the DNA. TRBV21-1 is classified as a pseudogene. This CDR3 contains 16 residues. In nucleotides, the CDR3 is TGTGCCAGCAGCCCGAAGACAGGGGGCTCTGGAAACACCATATATTTT. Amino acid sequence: CASSPKTGGSGNTIYF.

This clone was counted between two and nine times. The CDR3 is CASSFGQSYPSYTF. CDR3 DNA: TGTGCCAGCAGCTTCGGACAGTCCTATCCCAGCTACACCTTC. The chain carries TRBV7-9 and TRBJ1-2; tentatively, D is TRBD1 (6 bases). V dropped 3 bases and J dropped 9 bases, with 17 bases sitting between them. Germline V gene lookup returns CDR1 SEHNR and CDR2 FQNEAQ (reference sequence). The CDR3 sequence is 14 residues long.

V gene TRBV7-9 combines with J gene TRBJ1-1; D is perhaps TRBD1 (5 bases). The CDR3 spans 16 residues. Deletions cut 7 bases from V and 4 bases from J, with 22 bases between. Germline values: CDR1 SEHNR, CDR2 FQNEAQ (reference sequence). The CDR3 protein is CASTPWGGVGSTEAFF. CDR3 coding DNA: TGTGCCAGCACCCCATGGGGGGGAGTCGGTAGCACTGAAGCTTTCTTT.

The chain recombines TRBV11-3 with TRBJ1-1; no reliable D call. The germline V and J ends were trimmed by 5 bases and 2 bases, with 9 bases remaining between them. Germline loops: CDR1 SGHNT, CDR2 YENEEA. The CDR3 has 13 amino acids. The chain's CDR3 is CASSPTKNTEAFF. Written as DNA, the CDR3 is TGTGCCAGCAGCCCTACTAAAAACACTGAAGCTTTCTTT.

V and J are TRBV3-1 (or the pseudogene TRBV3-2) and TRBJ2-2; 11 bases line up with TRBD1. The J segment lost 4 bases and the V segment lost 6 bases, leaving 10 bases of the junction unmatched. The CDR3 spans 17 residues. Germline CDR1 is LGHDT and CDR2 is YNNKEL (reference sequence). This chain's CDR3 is CASRISGTGGGTGELFF. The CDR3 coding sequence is TGTGCCAGCAGAATCTCCGGGACAGGGGGTGGCACCGGGGAGCTGTTTTTT.

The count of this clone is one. The CDR3 DNA is TGCGCCAGCAGCTTGGGCGGGACCCGCCTGGAGACCCAGTACTTC. Amino acid sequence: CASSLGGTRLETQYF. The chain couples TRBV5-1 to TRBJ2-5; possible D gene TRBD2, 6 bases. The CDR3 is made up of 15 amino acids. CDR1 and CDR2 from the germline V gene are SGHRS and YFSETQ. V lost 0 bases and J lost 5, with 14 bases in between.

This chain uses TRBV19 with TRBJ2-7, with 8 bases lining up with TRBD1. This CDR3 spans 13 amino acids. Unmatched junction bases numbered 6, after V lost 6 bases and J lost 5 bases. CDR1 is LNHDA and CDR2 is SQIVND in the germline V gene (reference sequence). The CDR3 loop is CASSLDRVHEQYF. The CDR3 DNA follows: TGTGCCAGTAGCCTGGACAGGGTCCACGAGCAGTACTTC.

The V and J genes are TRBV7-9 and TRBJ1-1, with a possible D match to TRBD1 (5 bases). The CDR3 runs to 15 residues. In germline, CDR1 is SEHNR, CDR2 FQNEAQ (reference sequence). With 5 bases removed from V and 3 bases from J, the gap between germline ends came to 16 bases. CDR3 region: CASSLWGGGDTEAFF. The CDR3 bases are TGTGCCAGCAGCCTATGGGGTGGGGGGGACACTGAAGCTTTCTTT.

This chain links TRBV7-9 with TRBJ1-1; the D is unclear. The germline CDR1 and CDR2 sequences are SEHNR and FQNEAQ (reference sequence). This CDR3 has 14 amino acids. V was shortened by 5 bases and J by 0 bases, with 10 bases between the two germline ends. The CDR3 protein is CASSITRMNTEAFF. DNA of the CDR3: TGTGCCAGCAGCATAACACGTATGAACACTGAAGCTTTCTTT. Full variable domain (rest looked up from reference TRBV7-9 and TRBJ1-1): DTGVSQNPRHKITKRGQNVTFRCDPISEHNRLYWYRQTLGQGPEFLTYFQNEAQLEKSRLLSDRFSAERPKGSFSTLEIQRTEQGDSAMYLCASSITRMNTEAFFGQGTRLTVV.